This entry is about one T cell receptor beta chain. Its antigen is not known. Each CDR3 protein is one row after TCRdb ran MiXCR on the reads. The profile shows fewer than 300,000 distinct CDR3 sequences, about a quarter of them singletons. This entry belongs to a study of T cell repertoires in cytomegalovirus infection. Findings of the study overall: The ex vivo response showed dominance by HLA-C-restricted CMV-specific TCR beta clonotypes.

The CDR3 runs 14 residues. Germline CDR1 SGHRS, CDR2 YFSETQ. V gave up 4 bases and J gave up 4 bases, with 14 bases separating them. The chain employs TRBV5-1 and TRBJ1-1; a weak D match, TRBD1 (5 bases). The sample consisted of PBMCs. The sequence was collected from a human donor in good health (CMV status not recorded). Some clones in this sample may be carry-over from other donors' samples. CDR3 amino acids: CASSAQGLTTEAFF. The DNA of the CDR3 is TGCGCCAGCAGCGCCCAGGGCTTGACCACTGAAGCTTTCTTT.